This note documents a single T cell receptor beta chain sequence. The data derive from a study of T cell repertoires in cytomegalovirus infection. Overall study context: Indicated by public TCR beta signatures were CMV infection and matching HLA type.

TCRdb called the reads again in MiXCR, with one record for every CDR3 protein. The table records approximately 260,000 distinct CDR3 sequences, approximately 15% of them present only once. The sequence was obtained from a human donor in good health (CMV status not recorded). Some clones in this sample may be carry-over from other donors' samples. Sequences were obtained from CD8+ T cells from PBMCs.

The CDR3 spells CASSSASVSGLAYNEQFF. Written as DNA, the CDR3 is TGTGCCAGCAGCTCCGCCAGTGTCTCGGGACTAGCCTACAATGAGCAGTTCTTC. The chain recombines TRBV7-6 with TRBJ2-1; TRBD2 matches 8 bases. Germline CDR1 and CDR2: SGHVS and FNYEAQ. Germline trimming cut 4 bases from V and 2 bases from J; bases unmatched to any gene: 13. The CDR3 sequence is 18 residues long.